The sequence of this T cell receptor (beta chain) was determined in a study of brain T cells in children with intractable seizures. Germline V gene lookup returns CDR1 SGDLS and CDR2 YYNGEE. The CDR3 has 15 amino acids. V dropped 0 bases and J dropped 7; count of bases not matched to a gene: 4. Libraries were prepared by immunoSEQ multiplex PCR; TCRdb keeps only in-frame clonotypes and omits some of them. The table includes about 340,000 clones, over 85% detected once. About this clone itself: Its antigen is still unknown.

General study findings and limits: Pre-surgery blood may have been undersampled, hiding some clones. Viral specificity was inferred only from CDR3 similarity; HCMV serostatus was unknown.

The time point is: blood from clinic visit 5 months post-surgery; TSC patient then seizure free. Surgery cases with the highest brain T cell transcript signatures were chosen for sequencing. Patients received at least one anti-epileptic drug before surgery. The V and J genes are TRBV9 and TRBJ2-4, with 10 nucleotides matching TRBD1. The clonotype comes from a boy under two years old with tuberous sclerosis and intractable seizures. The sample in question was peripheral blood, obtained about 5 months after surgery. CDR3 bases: TGTGCCAGCAGCGTAGGAGGGGGACAGGGGAACATTCAGTACTTC. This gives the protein CASSVGGGQGNIQYF. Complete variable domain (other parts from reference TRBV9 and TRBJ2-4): DSGVTQTPKHLITATGQRVTLRCSPRSGDLSVYWYQQSLDQGLQFLIQYYNGEERAKGNILERFSAQQFPDLHSELNLSSLELGDSALYFCASSVGGGQGNIQYFGAGTRLSVL.